This T cell receptor (beta chain) is drawn from a study of T cell repertoires in cytomegalovirus infection. Background on the study: Used in the study were CMV epitopes, some recently identified and HLA-C-restricted, others well-studied and HLA-B-restricted. General observations from the study: HLA-C-restricted CMV-specific TCR beta clonotypes were dominant in the ex vivo response. There were carriers of CMV plus the relevant HLA, and cumulative public TCR beta family frequency identified them.

This clonotype was counted a few times. No antigen is known for it. Via MiXCR, TCRdb re-called the reads, giving one row per CDR3 protein. The sample records about 740,000 distinct CDR3 sequences, 33% being singletons. The material sequenced was cultured PBMCs, taken from culture after CMV antigen stimulation. The clonotype was recovered from a human donor in good health (CMV status not recorded). Some clones in this sample may be carry-over from other donors' samples.

DNA for the CDR3: TGTGCCAGTACTATGAGGGACAGGGTTGGCGGCTACACCTTC. Protein sequence: CASTMRDRVGGYTF. The J gene is TRBJ1-2, the V gene TRBV19, with 9 nucleotides matching TRBD1. J gave up 8 bases and V 7 bases, and 11 bases lay outside the gene matches. The CDR3 totals 14 residues. CDR1 and CDR2 from the germline V gene are LNHDA and SQIVND (reference sequence).